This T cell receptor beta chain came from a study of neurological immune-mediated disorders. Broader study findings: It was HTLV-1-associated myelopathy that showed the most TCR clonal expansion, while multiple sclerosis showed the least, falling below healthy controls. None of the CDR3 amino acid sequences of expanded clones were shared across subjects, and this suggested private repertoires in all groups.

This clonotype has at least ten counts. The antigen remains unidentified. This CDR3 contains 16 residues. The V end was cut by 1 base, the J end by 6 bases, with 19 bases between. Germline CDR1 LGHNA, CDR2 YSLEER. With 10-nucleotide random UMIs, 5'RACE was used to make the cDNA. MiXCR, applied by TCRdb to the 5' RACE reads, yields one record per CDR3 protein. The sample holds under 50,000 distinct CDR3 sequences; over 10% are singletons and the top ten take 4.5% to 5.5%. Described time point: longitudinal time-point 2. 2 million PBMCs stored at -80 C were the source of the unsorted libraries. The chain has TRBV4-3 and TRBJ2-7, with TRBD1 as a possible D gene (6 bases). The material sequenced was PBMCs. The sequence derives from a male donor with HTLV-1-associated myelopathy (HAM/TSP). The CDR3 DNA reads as TGCGCCAGCAGCCAAGGTCCCCGGGACATTGGAGGCGAGCAGTACTTC. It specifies CASSQGPRDIGGEQYF.